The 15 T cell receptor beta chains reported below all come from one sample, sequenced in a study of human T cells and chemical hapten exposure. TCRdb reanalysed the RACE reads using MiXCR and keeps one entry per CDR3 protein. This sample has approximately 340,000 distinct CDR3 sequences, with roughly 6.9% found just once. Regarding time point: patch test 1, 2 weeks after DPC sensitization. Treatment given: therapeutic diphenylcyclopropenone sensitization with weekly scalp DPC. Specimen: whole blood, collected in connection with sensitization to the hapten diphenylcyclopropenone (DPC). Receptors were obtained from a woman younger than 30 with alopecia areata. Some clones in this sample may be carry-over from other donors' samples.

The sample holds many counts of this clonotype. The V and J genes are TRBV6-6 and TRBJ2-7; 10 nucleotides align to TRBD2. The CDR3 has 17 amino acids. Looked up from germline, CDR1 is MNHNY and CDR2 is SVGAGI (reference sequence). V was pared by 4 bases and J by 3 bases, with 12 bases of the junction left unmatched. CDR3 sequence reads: CASSSLFSGGPLYEQYF. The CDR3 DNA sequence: TGTGCCAGCAGTTCTCTTTTTAGCGGGGGGCCTCTCTACGAGCAGTACTTC.

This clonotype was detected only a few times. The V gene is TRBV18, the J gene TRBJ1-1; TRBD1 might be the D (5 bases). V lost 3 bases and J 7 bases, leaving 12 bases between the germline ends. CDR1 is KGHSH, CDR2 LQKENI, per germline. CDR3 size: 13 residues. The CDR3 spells CASSPRGEGEAFF. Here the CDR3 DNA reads TGTGCCAGCTCACCTCGAGGGGAAGGTGAAGCTTTCTTT.

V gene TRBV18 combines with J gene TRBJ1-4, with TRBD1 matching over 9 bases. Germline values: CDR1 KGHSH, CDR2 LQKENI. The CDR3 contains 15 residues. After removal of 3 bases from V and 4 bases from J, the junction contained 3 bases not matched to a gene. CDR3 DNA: TGTGCCAGCTCACCGACAGGGGGACGTAATGAAAAACTGTTTTTT. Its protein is CASSPTGGRNEKLFF.

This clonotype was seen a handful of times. The CDR3 loop reads CSARDGRISNQPQHF. In nucleotides, the CDR3 is TGCAGTGCTAGAGATGGGCGTATTAGCAATCAGCCCCAGCATTTT. The rearrangement links TRBV20-1 to TRBJ1-5; D remains unclear. CDR1 is DFQATT, CDR2 SNEGSKA, per germline (reference sequence). CDR3 length: 15 residues. Trimming took off 0 bases at V and 0 bases at J, with 9 bases between the two ends.

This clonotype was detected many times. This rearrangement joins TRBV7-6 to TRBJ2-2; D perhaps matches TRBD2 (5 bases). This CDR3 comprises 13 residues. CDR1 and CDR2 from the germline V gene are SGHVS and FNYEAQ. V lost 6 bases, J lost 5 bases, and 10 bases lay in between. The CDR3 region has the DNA TGTGCCAGCAGTTTATCGGGGACCGGGGAGCTGTTTTTT. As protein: CASSLSGTGELFF.

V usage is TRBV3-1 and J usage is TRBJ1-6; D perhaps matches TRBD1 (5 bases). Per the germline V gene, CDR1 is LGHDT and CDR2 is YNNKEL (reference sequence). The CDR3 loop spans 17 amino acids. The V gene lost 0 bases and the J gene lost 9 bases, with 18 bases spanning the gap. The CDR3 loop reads CASSQDYGGIVGSPLHF. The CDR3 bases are TGTGCCAGCAGCCAAGATTACGGGGGGATAGTGGGTTCACCCCTCCACTTT.

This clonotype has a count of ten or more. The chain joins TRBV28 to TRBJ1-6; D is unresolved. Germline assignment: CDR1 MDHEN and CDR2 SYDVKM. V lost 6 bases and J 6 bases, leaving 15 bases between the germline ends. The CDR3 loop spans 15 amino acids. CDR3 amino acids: CASSHEQWINSPLHF. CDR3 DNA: TGTGCCAGCAGCCACGAACAGTGGATTAATTCACCCCTCCACTTT.

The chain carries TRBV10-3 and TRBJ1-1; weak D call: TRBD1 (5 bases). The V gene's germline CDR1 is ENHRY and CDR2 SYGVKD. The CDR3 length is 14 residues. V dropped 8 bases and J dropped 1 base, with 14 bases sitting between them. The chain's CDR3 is CAIGRTGANTEAFF. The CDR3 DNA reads TGTGCCATCGGGAGAACCGGGGCGAACACTGAAGCTTTCTTT.

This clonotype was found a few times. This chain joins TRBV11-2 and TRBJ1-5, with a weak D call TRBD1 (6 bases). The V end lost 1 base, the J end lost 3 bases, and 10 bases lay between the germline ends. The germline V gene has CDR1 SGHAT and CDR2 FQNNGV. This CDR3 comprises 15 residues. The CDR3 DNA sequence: TGTGCCAGCAGCTTAGGGGGGCATGACAATCAGCCCCAGCATTTT. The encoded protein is CASSLGGHDNQPQHF.

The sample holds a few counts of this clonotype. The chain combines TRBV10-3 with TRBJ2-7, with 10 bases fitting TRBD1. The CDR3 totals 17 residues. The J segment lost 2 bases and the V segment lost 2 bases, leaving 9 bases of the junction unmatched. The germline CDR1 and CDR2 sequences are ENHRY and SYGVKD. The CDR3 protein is CAISERGTGTGAYEQYF. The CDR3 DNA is TGTGCCATCAGTGAGAGGGGGACCGGGACAGGGGCCTACGAGCAGTACTTC.

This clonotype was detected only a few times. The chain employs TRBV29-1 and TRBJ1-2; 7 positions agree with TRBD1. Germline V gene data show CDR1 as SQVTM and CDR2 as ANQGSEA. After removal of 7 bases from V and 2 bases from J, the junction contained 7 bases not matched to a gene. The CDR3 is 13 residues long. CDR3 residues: CSDGGTANYGYTF. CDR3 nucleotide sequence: TGCAGCGATGGGGGGACAGCAAACTATGGCTACACCTTC.

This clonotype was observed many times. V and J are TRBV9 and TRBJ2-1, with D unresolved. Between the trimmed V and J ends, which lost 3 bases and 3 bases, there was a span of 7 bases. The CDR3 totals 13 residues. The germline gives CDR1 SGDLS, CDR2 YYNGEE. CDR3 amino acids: CASSGPLYNEQFF. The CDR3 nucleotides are TGTGCCAGCAGCGGGCCCCTCTACAATGAGCAGTTCTTC.

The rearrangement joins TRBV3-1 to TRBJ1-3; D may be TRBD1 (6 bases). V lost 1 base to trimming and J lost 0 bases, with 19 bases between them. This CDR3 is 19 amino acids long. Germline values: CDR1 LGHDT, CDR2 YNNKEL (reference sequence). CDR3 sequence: CASSQGPGQLFLSGNTIYF. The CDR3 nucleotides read TGTGCCAGCAGCCAAGGCCCCGGACAGCTTTTTCTCTCTGGAAACACCATATATTTT.

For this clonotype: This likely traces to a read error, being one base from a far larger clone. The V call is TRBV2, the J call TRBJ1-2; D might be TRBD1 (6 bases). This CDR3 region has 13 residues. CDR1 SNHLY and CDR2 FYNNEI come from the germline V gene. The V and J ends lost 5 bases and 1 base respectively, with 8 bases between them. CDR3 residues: CASSRGGNYGYTF. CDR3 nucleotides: TGTGCCAGCAGTCGAGGGGGTAACTATGGCTACACCTTC.

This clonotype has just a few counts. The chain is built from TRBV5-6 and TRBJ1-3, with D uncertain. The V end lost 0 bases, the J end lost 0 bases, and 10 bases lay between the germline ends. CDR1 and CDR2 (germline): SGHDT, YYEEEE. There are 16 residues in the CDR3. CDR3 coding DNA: TGTGCCAGCAGCTTGGGAGCCAGCTTCTCTGGAAACACCATATATTTT. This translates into CASSLGASFSGNTIYF.